This T cell receptor beta chain is from a study of shared clonotypes between healthy human individuals. Comment on this clone: Its specificity is unknown.

Cells designated naive CD8 were CD45RO-negative and were positively selected for CCR7, with terminally differentiated effector memory CD45RA+ cells excluded. Healthy HIV-negative adults with no recent acute infections or vaccinations were recruited as donors. Overall study findings and caveats: Non-shared clonotypes had lower generation probabilities than those shared by all four donors.

Authors' data handling: Filtering differed because ImmunoSEQ produced junction-only sequences that carried no quality scores. Clones were sequenced by immunoSEQ multiplex PCR, and TCRdb holds only the in-frame ones, with some missing. V, J and clone size derive from that table, while D and trimming were established from the DNA sequence. The table includes about 2.1 million clones, around 93% detected once. Sequenced input: naive CD8+ T cells from PBMCs. This sequence originates from a man aged 18 to 30 in good health. Some clones in this sample may be carry-over from other donors' samples.

The CDR3 coding sequence is TGTGCCAGCAGCTTGGCGGACAGGGACTACAATGAGCAGTTCTTC. Amino acid sequence: CASSLADRDYNEQFF. This sequence joins TRBV5-6 and TRBJ2-1; 8 bases line up with TRBD1. The germline V gene has CDR1 SGHDT and CDR2 YYEEEE. This CDR3 is built from 15 residues. V was pared by 0 bases and J by 3 bases, with 2 bases of the junction left unmatched.